The 14 T cell receptor beta chains below come from one sample, sequenced in a study of shared clonotypes between healthy human individuals. Method: immunoSEQ multiplex PCR; TCRdb's copy keeps in-frame clones and lacks some. This table has 450,000 to 500,000 clones, roughly 80% appearing once. The source material was PBMCs. These receptors were obtained from a woman aged 40-49 years in good health. Some clones in this sample may be carry-over from other donors' samples.

Remarks on this clone: A far larger clone is a single base away, which makes a read error likely. This rearrangement joins TRBV25-1 to TRBJ2-5, with D possibly matching TRBD1 (6 bases). The tail of the sequence fits TRBJ2-7 better, so the J call may be wrong. The germline gives CDR1 MGHDK, CDR2 SYGVNS. The CDR3 runs 13 residues. This CDR3 reads CASSPGVSNEQYF. The CDR3 DNA sequence: TGTGCCAGCAGTCCAGGGGTGTCGAACGAGCAGTACTTC.

This clone was observed once. Germline and junction disagree at one end, which may indicate a read error. This chain uses TRBV10-2 with TRBJ2-7; 7 bases agree with TRBD2. The CDR3 is made up of 10 amino acids. Germline loops: CDR1 WSHSY, CDR2 SAAADI. The CDR3 sequence: CASPRGGRTF. The DNA for the CDR3 is TGCGCCAGCCCAAGGGGCGGGAGAACGTTC.

As concerns this clone: Within the sample, other DNA sequences also encode this same CDR3. The CDR3 DNA sequence: TGTGCCAGCAGCTTAGGGACTAGCTCCTACAATGAGCAGTTCTTC. Its translation: CASSLGTSSYNEQFF. The rearrangement links TRBV7-2 to TRBJ2-1; 7 positions agree with TRBD2. Germline-derived CDR1 and CDR2 are SGHTA and FQGNSA. The CDR3 consists of 15 residues. V was clipped by 1 base and J by 0 bases; unmatched bases: 0.

The CDR3 coding sequence is TGTGCCAGTAGTATAGCGAGCGGCGGTGAGCAGTTCTTC. Translated: CASSIASGGEQFF. V usage is TRBV19 and J usage is TRBJ2-1, with TRBD2 as a possible D gene (5 bases). The CDR3 is 13 amino acids. Germline V lookup: CDR1 LNHDA, CDR2 SQIVND (reference sequence). Trimming shortened V by 1 base and J by 9 bases, and 10 bases separated the two germline ends.

The chain has TRBV7-2 and TRBJ2-3; D gene unclear. Germline-derived CDR1 and CDR2 are SGHTA and FQGNSA. V lost 4 bases to trimming and J lost 2 bases, with 13 bases between them. The CDR3 loop spans 15 amino acids. Here the CDR3 reads CASSYHLRTTDTQYF. CDR3 nucleotide sequence: TGTGCCAGCAGCTACCACCTTAGGACCACAGATACGCAGTATTTT.

This chain joins TRBV28 and TRBJ1-3, with D possibly being TRBD1 (5 bases). Trimming stripped 5 bases from V and 2 bases from J, with 7 bases between. The CDR3 totals 13 residues. The germline CDR1 and CDR2 sequences are MDHEN and SYDVKM. The CDR3 loop reads CASSPGTGNTIYF. DNA of the CDR3: TGTGCCAGCAGTCCAGGGACTGGAAACACCATATATTTT.

In regard to this clone: The likely explanation is a read error, given a far larger clone one base away. The J gene is TRBJ2-2, the V gene TRBV4-3; D is unclear. Germline values: CDR1 LGHNA, CDR2 YSLEER. Trimming cost V 4 bases and J 5 bases, with 23 bases left between them. The CDR3 is made up of 18 amino acids. This CDR3 reads CASSRRLFSLEGTGELFF. The DNA for the CDR3 is TGCGCCAGCAGCCGACGTCTTTTTTCGCTGGAAGGAACCGGGGAGCTGTTTTTT.

This chain uses TRBV28 with TRBJ2-1, with 13 bases fitting TRBD2. Unmatched junction bases numbered 12, after V lost 2 bases and J lost 8 bases. CDR3 length equals 18 residues. The germline V gene encodes CDR1 MDHEN and CDR2 SYDVKM. In nucleotides, the CDR3 is TGTGCCAGCAGTTTAATCCCCCAACTAGCGGGAGGGCCGGATGAGCAGTTCTTC. Translating it yields CASSLIPQLAGGPDEQFF. The full variable domain, with the rest looked up from reference TRBV28 and TRBJ2-1, is DVKVTQSSRYLVKRTGEKVFLECVQDMDHENMFWYRQDPGLGLRLIYFSYDVKMKEKGDIPEGYSVSREKKERFSLILESASTNQTSMYLCASSLIPQLAGGPDEQFFGPGTRLTVL.

The chain recombines TRBV15 with TRBJ2-2, with 9 bases that match TRBD2. V was pared by 1 base and J by 5 bases, with 5 bases of the junction left unmatched. Germline CDR1 reads LNHNV; CDR2 reads YYDKDF (reference sequence). This CDR3 contains 16 residues. This CDR3 is CATSRGGTSRTGELFF. In nucleotides, the CDR3 is TGTGCCACCAGCAGAGGGGGGACTAGCAGGACCGGGGAGCTGTTTTTT.

The chain uses TRBV21-1 and TRBJ2-7; TRBD1, the table's D call, lacks a check against the DNA. TRBV21-1 is a pseudogene segment. The CDR3 totals 17 residues. CDR3 sequence: CASSKSGKGQGSCEQYF. The CDR3 DNA sequence: TGTGCCAGCAGCAAATCGGGTAAGGGACAGGGGTCGTGCGAGCAGTACTTC.

This chain joins TRBV28 and TRBJ1-2; no definite D call. The CDR3 runs 12 residues. Trimming shortened V by 5 bases and J by 1 base, and 5 bases separated the two germline ends. Per the germline V gene, CDR1 is MDHEN and CDR2 is SYDVKM. The CDR3 bases are TGTGCCAGCAGTGGGCTTAACTATGGCTACACCTTC. This encodes CASSGLNYGYTF.

Ten or more counts support this clone. Other DNA sequences from this sample encode an identical CDR3 as well. This chain links TRBV9 with TRBJ1-3; 9 positions agree with TRBD1. The germline CDR1 and CDR2 sequences are SGDLS and YYNGEE. This CDR3 is 16 amino acids long. The V and J ends lost 0 bases and 4 bases, in that order; junction bases with no gene match: 5. The CDR3 coding sequence is TGTGCCAGCAGCGTAGACGGGACAGGGCAAGGAAACACCATATATTTT. Translated: CASSVDGTGQGNTIYF.

The gene calls are TRBV5-1 and TRBJ2-1, with 9 bases that match TRBD2. From germline, CDR1 is SGHRS and CDR2 YFSETQ. The CDR3 runs 15 residues. Unmatched junction bases numbered 3, after V lost 1 base and J lost 4 bases. Here the CDR3 reads CASSLSLAGYNEQFF. The CDR3 region has the DNA TGCGCCAGCAGCTTGTCTCTAGCGGGGTACAATGAGCAGTTCTTC.

The CDR3 DNA follows: TGTGCCAGCTATGGACAGGGGAAGAACACTGAAGCTTTCTTT. Its protein product is CASYGQGKNTEAFF. J is TRBJ1-1 and V is TRBV6-1; 9 nucleotides align to TRBD1. The CDR3 length is 14 residues. Trimming took 8 bases from V and 1 from J; bases not matched to a gene: 5. Germline V gives CDR1 MNHNS, CDR2 SASEGT.